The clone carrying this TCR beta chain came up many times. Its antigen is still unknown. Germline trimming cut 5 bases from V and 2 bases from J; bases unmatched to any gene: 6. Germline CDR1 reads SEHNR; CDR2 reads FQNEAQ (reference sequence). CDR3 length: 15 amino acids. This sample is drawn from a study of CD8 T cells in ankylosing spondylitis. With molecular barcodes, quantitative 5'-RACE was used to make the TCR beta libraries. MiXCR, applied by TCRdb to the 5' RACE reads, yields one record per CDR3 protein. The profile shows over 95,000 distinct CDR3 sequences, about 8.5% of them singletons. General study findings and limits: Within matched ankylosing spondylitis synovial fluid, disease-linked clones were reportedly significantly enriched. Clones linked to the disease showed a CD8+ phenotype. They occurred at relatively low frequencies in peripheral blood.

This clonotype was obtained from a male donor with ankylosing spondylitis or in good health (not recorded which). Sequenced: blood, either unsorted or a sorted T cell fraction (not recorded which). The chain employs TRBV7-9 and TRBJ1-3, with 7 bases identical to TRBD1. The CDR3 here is CASSLDRATGNTIYF. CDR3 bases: TGTGCCAGCAGCCTTGACAGGGCCACTGGAAACACCATATATTTT.